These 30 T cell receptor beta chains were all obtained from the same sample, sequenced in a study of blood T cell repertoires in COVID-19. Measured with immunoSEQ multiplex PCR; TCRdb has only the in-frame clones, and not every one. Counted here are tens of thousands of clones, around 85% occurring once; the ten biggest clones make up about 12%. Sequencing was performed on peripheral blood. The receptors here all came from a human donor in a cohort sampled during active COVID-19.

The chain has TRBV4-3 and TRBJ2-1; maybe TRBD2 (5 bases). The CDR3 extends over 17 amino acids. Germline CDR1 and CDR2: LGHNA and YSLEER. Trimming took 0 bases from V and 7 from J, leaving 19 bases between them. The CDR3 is CASSQDRARTLGNEQFF. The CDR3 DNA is TGCGCCAGCAGCCAAGATAGAGCCAGGACTTTAGGGAATGAGCAGTTCTTC.

The CDR3 is CSATTGATEKLFF. CDR3 nucleotides: TGCAGCGCTACGACAGGGGCGACCGAAAAACTGTTTTTT. The V call is TRBV29-1, the J call TRBJ1-4; 8 bases are shared with TRBD1. CDR1 and CDR2 from the germline V gene are SQVTM and ANQGSEA. V was clipped by 7 bases and J by 8 bases; unmatched bases: 9. The CDR3 covers 13 residues.

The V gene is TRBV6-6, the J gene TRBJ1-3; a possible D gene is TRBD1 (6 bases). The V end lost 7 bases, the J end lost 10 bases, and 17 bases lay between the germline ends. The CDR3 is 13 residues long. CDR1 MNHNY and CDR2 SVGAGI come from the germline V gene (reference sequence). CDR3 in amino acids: CASMVSGEPTIYF. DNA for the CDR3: TGTGCCAGCATGGTTTCAGGGGAACCGACCATATATTTT.

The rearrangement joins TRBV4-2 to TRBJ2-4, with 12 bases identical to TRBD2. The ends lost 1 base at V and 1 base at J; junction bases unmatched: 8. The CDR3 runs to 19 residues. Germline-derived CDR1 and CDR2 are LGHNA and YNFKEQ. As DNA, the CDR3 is TGTGCCAGCAGCCAAGTCCTAGCGGGAGGGATTCCGGCCAAAAACATTCAGTACTTC. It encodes CASSQVLAGGIPAKNIQYF.

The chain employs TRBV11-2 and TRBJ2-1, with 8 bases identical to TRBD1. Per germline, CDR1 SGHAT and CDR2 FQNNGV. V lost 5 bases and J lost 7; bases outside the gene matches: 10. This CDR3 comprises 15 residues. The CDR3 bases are TGTGCCAGCAGCCCAGGGACAGGACGAGCGAATGAGCAGTTCTTC. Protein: CASSPGTGRANEQFF.

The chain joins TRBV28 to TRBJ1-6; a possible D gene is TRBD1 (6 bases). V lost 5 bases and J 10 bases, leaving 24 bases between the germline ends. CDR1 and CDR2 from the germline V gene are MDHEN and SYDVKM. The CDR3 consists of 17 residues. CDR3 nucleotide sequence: TGTGCCAGCAGTCCCCGAGGGGGGGTGAATGGAAACTCACCCCTCCACTTT. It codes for CASSPRGGVNGNSPLHF. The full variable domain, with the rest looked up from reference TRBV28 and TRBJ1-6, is DVKVTQSSRYLVKRTGEKVFLECVQDMDHENMFWYRQDPGLGLRLIYFSYDVKMKEKGDIPEGYSVSREKKERFSLILESASTNQTSMYLCASSPRGGVNGNSPLHFGNGTRLTVT.

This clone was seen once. CDR3 nucleotides: TGTGCCAGCAGCGTAGCCAGCTCCTACAATGAGCAGTTCTTC. This codes for CASSVASSYNEQFF. The rearrangement links TRBV9 to TRBJ2-1; no firm D call. Looked up from germline, CDR1 is SGDLS and CDR2 is YYNGEE. The CDR3 consists of 14 residues. V lost 0 bases to trimming and J lost 0 bases, with 4 bases between them.

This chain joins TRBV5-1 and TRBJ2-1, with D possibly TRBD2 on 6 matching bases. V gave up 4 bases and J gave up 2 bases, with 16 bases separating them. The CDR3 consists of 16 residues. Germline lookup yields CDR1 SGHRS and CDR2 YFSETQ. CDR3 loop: CASSPFPGDTYNEQFF. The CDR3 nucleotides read TGCGCCAGCAGCCCCTTTCCGGGAGATACCTACAATGAGCAGTTCTTC. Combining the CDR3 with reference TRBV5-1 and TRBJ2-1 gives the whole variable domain KAGVTQTPRYLIKTRGQQVTLSCSPISGHRSVSWYQQTPGQGLQFLFEYFSETQRNKGNFPGRFSGRQFSNSRSEMNVSTLELGDSALYLCASSPFPGDTYNEQFFGPGTRLTVL.

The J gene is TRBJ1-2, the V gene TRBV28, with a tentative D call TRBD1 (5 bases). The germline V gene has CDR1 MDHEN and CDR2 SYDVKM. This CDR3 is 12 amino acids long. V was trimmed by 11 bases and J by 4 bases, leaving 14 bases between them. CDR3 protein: CAGSGGIYGYTF. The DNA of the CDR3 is TGTGCCGGAAGCGGGGGAATCTATGGCTACACCTTC.

The CDR3 bases are TGTGCCAGCAGTTTACGGCTAGCGGGAGGCCCTAGGCTGGAGGAGCAGTACTTC. Protein: CASSLRLAGGPRLEEQYF. The gene calls are TRBV28 and TRBJ2-7; 11 nucleotides line up with TRBD2. Losses at the gene ends were 2 bases for V and 7 bases for J; bases not matched to a gene: 16. Germline CDR1 is MDHEN and CDR2 is SYDVKM. The length of the CDR3 is 18 residues.

The CDR3 loop is CASSSPGTGAGETQYF. As DNA, the CDR3 is TGTGCCAGCAGCTCGCCCGGGACAGGGGCCGGGGAGACCCAGTACTTC. The genes are TRBV5-5 and TRBJ2-5; the match to TRBD1 covers 10 bases. This CDR3 has 16 residues. Germline V lookup: CDR1 SGHKS, CDR2 YYEKEE (reference sequence). J gave up 5 bases and V 3 bases, and 10 bases lay outside the gene matches.

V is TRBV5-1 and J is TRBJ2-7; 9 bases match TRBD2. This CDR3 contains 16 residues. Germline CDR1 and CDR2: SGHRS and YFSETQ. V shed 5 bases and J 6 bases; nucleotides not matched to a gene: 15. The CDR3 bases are TGCGCCAGCAGACCTTTACTAGCGGGTCCAAGGAGCGAGCAGTACTTC. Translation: CASRPLLAGPRSEQYF.

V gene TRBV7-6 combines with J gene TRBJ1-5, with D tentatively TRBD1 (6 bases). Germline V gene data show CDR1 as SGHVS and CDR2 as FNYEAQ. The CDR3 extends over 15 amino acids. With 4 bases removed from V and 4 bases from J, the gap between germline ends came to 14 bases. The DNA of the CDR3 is TGTGCCAGCAGCTCTACAGGGAAACTAAATCAGCCCCAGCATTTT. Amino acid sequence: CASSSTGKLNQPQHF.

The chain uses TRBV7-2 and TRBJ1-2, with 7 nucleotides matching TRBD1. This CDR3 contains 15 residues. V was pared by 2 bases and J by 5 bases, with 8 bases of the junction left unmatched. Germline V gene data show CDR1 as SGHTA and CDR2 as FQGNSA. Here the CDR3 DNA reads TGTGCCAGCAGCTTACAAGGGGGCGGAGGGTATGGCTACACCTTC. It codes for CASSLQGGGGYGYTF.

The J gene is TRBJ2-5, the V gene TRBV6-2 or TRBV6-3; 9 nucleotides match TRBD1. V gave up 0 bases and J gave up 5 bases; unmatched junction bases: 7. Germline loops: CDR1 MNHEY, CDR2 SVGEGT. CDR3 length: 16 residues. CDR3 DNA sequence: TGTGCCAGCAGTTACTCGACCGGACAGGGGTGGGAGACCCAGTACTTC. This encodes CASSYSTGQGWETQYF.

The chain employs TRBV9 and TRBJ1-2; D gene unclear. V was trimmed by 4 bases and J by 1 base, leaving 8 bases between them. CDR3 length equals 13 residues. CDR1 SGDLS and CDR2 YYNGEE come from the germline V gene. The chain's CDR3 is CASSPRGNYGYTF. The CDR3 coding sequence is TGTGCCAGCAGCCCACGGGGTAACTATGGCTACACCTTC.

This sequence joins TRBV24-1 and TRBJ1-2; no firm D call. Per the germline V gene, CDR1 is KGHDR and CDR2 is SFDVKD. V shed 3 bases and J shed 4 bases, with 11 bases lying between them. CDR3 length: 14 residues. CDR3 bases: TGTGCCACCAGTGATCCCCCAGATTCCTATGGCTACACCTTC. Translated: CATSDPPDSYGYTF.

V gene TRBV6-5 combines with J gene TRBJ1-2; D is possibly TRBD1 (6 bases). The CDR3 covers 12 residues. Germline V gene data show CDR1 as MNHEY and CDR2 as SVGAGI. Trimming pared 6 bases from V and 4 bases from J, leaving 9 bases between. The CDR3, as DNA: TGTGCCAGCAGCGCGGACAGCTATGGCTACACCTTC. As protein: CASSADSYGYTF.

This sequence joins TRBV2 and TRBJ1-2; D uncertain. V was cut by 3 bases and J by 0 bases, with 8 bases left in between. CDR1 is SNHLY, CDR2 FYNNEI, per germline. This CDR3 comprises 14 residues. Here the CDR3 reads CASSDGVANYGYTF. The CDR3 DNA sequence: TGTGCCAGCAGTGACGGGGTAGCTAACTATGGCTACACCTTC.

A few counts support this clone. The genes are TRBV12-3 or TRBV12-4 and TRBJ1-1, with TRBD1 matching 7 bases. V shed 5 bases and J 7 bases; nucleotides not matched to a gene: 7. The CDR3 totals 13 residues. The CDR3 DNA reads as TGTGCCAGCAGTCTCGACAGGGCGAGTGAAGCTTTCTTT. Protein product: CASSLDRASEAFF.

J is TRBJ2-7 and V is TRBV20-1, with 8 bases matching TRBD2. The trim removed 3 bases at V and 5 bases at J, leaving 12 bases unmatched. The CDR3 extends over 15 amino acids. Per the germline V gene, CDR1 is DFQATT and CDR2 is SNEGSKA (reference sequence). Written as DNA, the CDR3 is TGCAGTGCTAGTCTTGCCCCGGGAGGGCCCAACGAGCAGTACTTC. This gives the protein CSASLAPGGPNEQYF.

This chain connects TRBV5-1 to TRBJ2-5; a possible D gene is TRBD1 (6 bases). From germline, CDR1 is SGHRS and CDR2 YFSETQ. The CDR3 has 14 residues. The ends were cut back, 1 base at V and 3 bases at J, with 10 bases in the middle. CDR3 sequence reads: CASSLQGPEETQYF. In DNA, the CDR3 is TGCGCCAGCAGCTTGCAGGGGCCCGAAGAGACCCAGTACTTC.

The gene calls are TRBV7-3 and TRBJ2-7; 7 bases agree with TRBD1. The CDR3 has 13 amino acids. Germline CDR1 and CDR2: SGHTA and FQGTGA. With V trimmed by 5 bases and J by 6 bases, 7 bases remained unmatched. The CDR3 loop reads CASSPTGKGEQYF. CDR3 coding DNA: TGTGCCAGCAGCCCGACAGGGAAAGGCGAGCAGTACTTC.

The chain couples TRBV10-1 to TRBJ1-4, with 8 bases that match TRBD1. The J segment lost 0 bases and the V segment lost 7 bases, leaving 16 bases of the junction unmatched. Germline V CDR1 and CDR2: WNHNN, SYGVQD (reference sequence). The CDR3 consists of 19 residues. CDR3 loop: CASIEDRGMPYATNEKLFF. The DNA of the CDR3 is TGCGCCAGCATCGAAGACAGGGGAATGCCCTACGCAACTAATGAAAAACTGTTTTTT.

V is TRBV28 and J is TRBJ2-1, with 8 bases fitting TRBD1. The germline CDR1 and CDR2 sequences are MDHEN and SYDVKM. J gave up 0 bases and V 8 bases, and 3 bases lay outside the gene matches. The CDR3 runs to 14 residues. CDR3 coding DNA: TGTGCCAGCGGGGGGACAGGCTCCTACAATGAGCAGTTCTTC. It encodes CASGGTGSYNEQFF.

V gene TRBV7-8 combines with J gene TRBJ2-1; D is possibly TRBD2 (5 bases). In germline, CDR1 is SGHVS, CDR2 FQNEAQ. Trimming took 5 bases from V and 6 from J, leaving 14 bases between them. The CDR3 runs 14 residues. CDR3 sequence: CASSLRAGLNEQFF. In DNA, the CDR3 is TGTGCCAGCAGCCTCCGGGCGGGCCTCAATGAGCAGTTCTTC.

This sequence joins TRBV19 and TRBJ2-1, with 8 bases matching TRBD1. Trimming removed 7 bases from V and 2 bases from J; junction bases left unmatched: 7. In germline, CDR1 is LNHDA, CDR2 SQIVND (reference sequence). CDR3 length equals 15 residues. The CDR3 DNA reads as TGTGCCAGTACCGAACAGGGGGAGCCCTACAATGAGCAGTTCTTC. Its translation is CASTEQGEPYNEQFF. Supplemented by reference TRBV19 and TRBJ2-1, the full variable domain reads DGGITQSPKYLFRKEGQNVTLSCEQNLNHDAMYWYRQDPGQGLRLIYYSQIVNDFQKGDIAEGYSVSREKKESFPLTVTSAQKNPTAFYLCASTEQGEPYNEQFFGPGTRLTVL.

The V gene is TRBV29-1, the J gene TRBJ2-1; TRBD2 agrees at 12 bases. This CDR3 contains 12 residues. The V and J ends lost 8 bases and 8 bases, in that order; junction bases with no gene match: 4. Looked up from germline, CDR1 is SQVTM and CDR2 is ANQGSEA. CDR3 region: CSTGTSGYEQFF. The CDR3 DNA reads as TGCAGCACCGGGACTAGCGGGTATGAGCAGTTCTTC.

Here the CDR3 reads CASSPRQGVDTQYF. Written as DNA, the CDR3 is TGTGCCAGCAGCCCTCGGCAGGGGGTGGATACGCAGTATTTT. This chain joins TRBV7-2 and TRBJ2-3, with 7 bases lining up with TRBD1. Germline-derived CDR1 and CDR2 are SGHTA and FQGNSA. The CDR3 extends over 14 amino acids. V shed 5 bases and J 6 bases; nucleotides not matched to a gene: 8.

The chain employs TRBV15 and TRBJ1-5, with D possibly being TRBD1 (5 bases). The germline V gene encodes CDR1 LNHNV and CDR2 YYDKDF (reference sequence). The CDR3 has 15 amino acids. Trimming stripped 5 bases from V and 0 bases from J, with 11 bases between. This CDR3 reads CATSLGGYSNQPQHF. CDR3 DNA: TGTGCCACCAGCCTCGGGGGTTATAGCAATCAGCCCCAGCATTTT.